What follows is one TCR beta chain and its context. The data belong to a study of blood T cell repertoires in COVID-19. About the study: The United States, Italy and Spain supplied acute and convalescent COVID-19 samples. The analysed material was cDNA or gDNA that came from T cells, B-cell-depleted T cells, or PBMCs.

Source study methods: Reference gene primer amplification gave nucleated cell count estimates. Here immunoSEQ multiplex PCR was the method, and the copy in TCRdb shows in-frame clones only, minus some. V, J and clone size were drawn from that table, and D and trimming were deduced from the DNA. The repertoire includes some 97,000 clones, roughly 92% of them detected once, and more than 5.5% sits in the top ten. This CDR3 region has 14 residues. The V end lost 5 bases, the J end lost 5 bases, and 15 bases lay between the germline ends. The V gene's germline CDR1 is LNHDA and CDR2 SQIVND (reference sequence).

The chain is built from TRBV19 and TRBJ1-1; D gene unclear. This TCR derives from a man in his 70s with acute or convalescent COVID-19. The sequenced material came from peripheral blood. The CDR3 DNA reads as TGTGCCAGTAGTCTCCGAGGACTGTTGACTGAAGCTTTCTTT. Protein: CASSLRGLLTEAFF. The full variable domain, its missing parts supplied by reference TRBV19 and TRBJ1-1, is DGGITQSPKYLFRKEGQNVTLSCEQNLNHDAMYWYRQDPGQGLRLIYYSQIVNDFQKGDIAEGYSVSREKKESFPLTVTSAQKNPTAFYLCASSLRGLLTEAFFGQGTRLTVV.